This entry describes one T cell receptor beta chain. This entry belongs to a study of shared clonotypes between healthy human individuals. Assay execution took place at the deep level. The data were produced by immunoSEQ multiplex PCR, yet TCRdb's version contains in-frame clones alone and is incomplete. Here the sample spans under 650,000 clones, less than 96% being singletons. The germline V gene encodes CDR1 LNHDA and CDR2 SQIVND (reference sequence). The J segment lost 7 bases and the V segment lost 7 bases, leaving 9 bases of the junction unmatched. CDR3 length: 14 amino acids. What was sequenced was naive CD4+ T cells sorted from blood. Subset meaning: CD45RA+ positively selected. V gene TRBV19 combines with J gene TRBJ2-3, with TRBD2 identical over 9 bases. The sequence derives from a woman in her twenties or thirties in good health. Here the CDR3 DNA reads TGTGCCAGTAAATGGGCGGGAGGGCCGAATACGCAGTATTTT. Its protein is CASKWAGGPNTQYF. Combining the CDR3 with reference TRBV19 and TRBJ2-3 gives the whole variable domain DGGITQSPKYLFRKEGQNVTLSCEQNLNHDAMYWYRQDPGQGLRLIYYSQIVNDFQKGDIAEGYSVSREKKESFPLTVTSAQKNPTAFYLCASKWAGGPNTQYFGPGTRLTVL.